This T cell receptor beta chain was found in a study of blood T cell repertoires in COVID-19. Study background: The United States, Italy and Spain provided the acute and convalescent COVID-19 samples. Sources were T cells, B-cell-depleted T cells, or PBMCs; the material itself was cDNA or gDNA.

Per the original data handling: Reference gene primer amplification in the assay estimated nucleated cell counts. Clones were read by immunoSEQ multiplex PCR, and TCRdb kept only the in-frame ones, dropping some. V, J and clone size reflect that table, while D and trimming were determined from the DNA. The sample gives about 46,000 clones, 84% of which show up once; just over 8.5% is in the top ten. CDR3 length: 15 amino acids. Germline assignment: CDR1 LGHNA and CDR2 YSLEER. The V end was cut by 0 bases, the J end by 4 bases, with 7 bases between. Material for sequencing was peripheral blood. The receptor comes from a man aged 55-75 years with acute or convalescent COVID-19. The chain joins TRBV4-3 to TRBJ1-6; D is undetermined. The CDR3: CASSQDNLYNSPLHF. In DNA, the CDR3 is TGCGCCAGCAGCCAAGACAATCTATATAATTCACCCCTCCACTTT.